Described below is a single T cell receptor (beta chain) sequence and its context. This record belongs to a study of blood T cell repertoires in COVID-19. J was trimmed by 2 bases and V by 0 bases; bases with no gene match: 1. Germline V gene data show CDR1 as LNHDA and CDR2 as SQIVND (reference sequence). The CDR3 contains 17 residues. TCRdb's copy holds only in-frame clones and misses some; the assay was immunoSEQ multiplex PCR. The repertoire consists of roughly 150,000 clones, with roughly 80% occurring once and the leading ten covering around 2.1%. Sample: peripheral blood. The genes are TRBV19 and TRBJ2-6; 10 bases map to TRBD1. The TCR comes from a woman of 80 years or more with acute or convalescent COVID-19. CDR3 coding DNA: TGTGCCAGTAGTATAGACGGGACAGGGGCTGGGGCCAACGTCCTGACTTTC. Translated: CASSIDGTGAGANVLTF.